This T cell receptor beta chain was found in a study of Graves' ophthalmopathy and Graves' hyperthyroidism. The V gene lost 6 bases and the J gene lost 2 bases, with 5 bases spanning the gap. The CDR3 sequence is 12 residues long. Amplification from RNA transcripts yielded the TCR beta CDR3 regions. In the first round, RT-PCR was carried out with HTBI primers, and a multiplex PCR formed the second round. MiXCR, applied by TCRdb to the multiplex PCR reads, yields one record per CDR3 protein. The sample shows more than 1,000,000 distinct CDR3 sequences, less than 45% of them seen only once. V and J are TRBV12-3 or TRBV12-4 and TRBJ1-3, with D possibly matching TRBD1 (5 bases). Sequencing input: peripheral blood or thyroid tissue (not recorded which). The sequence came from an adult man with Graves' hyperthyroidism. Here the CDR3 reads CASSRAGNTIYF. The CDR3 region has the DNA TGTGCCAGCAGCAGGGCTGGAAACACCATATATTTT.